Following are 8 T cell receptor beta chains from one sample sequenced in a study of beta chain features in type 1 diabetes. Expressed TCRB transcripts got sequenced, as all isolated RNA was reverse transcribed. Profiling relied on immunoSEQ multiplex PCR, and the TCRdb table lists in-frame clones only, not all of them. The sample includes tens of thousands of clones, approximately 48% of them seen just once. Sample: stem cell memory CD4+ T cells from blood. Every receptor here comes from a woman aged 25-40 years in good health.

V is TRBV18 and J is TRBJ2-1; tentatively, D is TRBD2 (5 bases). Per the germline V gene, CDR1 is KGHSH and CDR2 is LQKENI. V lost 3 bases and J lost 8, with 11 bases in between. This CDR3 contains 13 residues. The CDR3 is CASSPGVTDEQFF. The CDR3 DNA reads as TGTGCCAGCTCACCCGGGGTCACGGATGAGCAGTTCTTC.

CDR3 DNA sequence: TGTGCCAGCAGCTTAACAGATGGGAGCTCCTACGAGCAGTACTTC. Its translation: CASSLTDGSSYEQYF. This chain joins TRBV11-2 and TRBJ2-7, with D possibly being TRBD2 (5 bases). Trimming removed 2 bases from V and 0 bases from J, with 11 bases in between. CDR1 SGHAT and CDR2 FQNNGV come from the germline V gene. This CDR3 is 15 amino acids long.

The chain uses TRBV7-6 and TRBJ2-7; TRBD1 might be the D (6 bases). Germline CDR1 is SGHVS and CDR2 is FNYEAQ. Trimming took 1 base from V and 3 from J, leaving 10 bases between them. This CDR3 has 14 amino acids. The CDR3 protein is CASSLDQGSYEQYF. For the CDR3, the DNA is TGTGCCAGCAGCTTAGATCAGGGGAGCTACGAGCAGTACTTC. The complete variable domain, with remaining parts taken from reference TRBV7-6 and TRBJ2-7, reads GAGVSQSPRYKVTKRGQDVALRCDPISGHVSLYWYRQALGQGPEFLTYFNYEAQQDKSGLPNDRFSAERPEGSISTLTIQRTEQRDSAMYRCASSLDQGSYEQYFGPGTRLTVT.

This rearrangement joins TRBV4-1 to TRBJ2-5; tentative D call: TRBD2 (5 bases). There are 15 residues in the CDR3. The V and J ends lost 1 base and 5 bases respectively, with 14 bases between them. Germline assignment: CDR1 MGHRA and CDR2 YSYEKL. CDR3: CASSQVWIATETQYF. Here the CDR3 DNA reads TGCGCCAGCAGCCAAGTGTGGATAGCGACGGAGACCCAGTACTTC.

The chain has TRBV5-1 and TRBJ2-5; 7 nucleotides line up with TRBD2. The CDR3 loop spans 15 amino acids. Germline V gene sequence: CDR1 SGHRS, CDR2 YFSETQ. With 4 bases clipped from V and 2 bases from J, the junction kept 8 bases outside the gene matches. CDR3 bases: TGCGCCAGCAGCAACGGGACTACCTCACAAGAGACCCAGTACTTC. Translated: CASSNGTTSQETQYF.

This sequence joins TRBV11-1 and TRBJ2-2, with 7 nucleotides matching TRBD2. This CDR3 is built from 15 residues. Losses at the gene ends were 5 bases for V and 6 bases for J; bases not matched to a gene: 9. Germline loops: CDR1 SGHAT, CDR2 FQDESV (reference sequence). As DNA, the CDR3 is TGTGCCAGCAGCGATCGACTAGCTGGAGCCGGGGAGCTGTTTTTT. Protein sequence: CASSDRLAGAGELFF.

This clone turned up a few times. V and J are TRBV28 and TRBJ2-1; 7 nucleotides match TRBD2. V lost 3 bases, J lost 6 bases, and 5 bases stayed unmatched. Germline V gene sequence: CDR1 MDHEN, CDR2 SYDVKM. The CDR3 sequence is 14 residues long. CDR3 coding DNA: TGTGCCAGCAGTTTGGCGGGAGTTACCAATGAGCAGTTCTTC. Amino acids: CASSLAGVTNEQFF.

The chain uses TRBV19 and TRBJ2-1, with 11 bases that match TRBD2. J lost 9 bases, V lost 5 bases, and 9 bases had no gene match. The CDR3 covers 15 residues. The germline gives CDR1 LNHDA, CDR2 SQIVND (reference sequence). The CDR3 here is CASSYGTSGGGEQFF. CDR3 in DNA: TGTGCCAGTAGTTATGGGACTAGCGGAGGGGGTGAGCAGTTCTTC.